The source of this T cell receptor (beta chain) is a study of cytomegalovirus exposure and HLA in healthy donors. Overall study results and limits: Segments of the TCR beta V type were, in most cases, productive about 87% or about 30% of the time in an earlier analysis.

Points on this clone: The antigen remains undetermined.

CDR3 length equals 15 residues. Germline V gives CDR1 MDHEN, CDR2 SYDVKM. The V and J ends lost 2 bases and 2 bases respectively, with 10 bases between them. Primers: 60 Vbeta forward and 13 Jbeta reverse. The method was immunoSEQ multiplex PCR; TCRdb's version includes in-frame clones alone and lacks a portion of them. Among about 96,000 clones listed, about four fifths were seen once. This receptor was identified in a female donor in good health and CMV-seropositive. The sample comprised PBMCs. The V gene is TRBV28, the J gene TRBJ1-5, with a possible D match to TRBD1 (5 bases). The CDR3: CASSLEGTRNQPQHF. CDR3 nucleotides: TGTGCCAGCAGTTTAGAGGGGACTCGCAATCAGCCCCAGCATTTT.